Listed below are T cell receptor beta chains from one sample, sequenced in a study of vaccination effects on CD4 cells after COVID-19. Clones were read by immunoSEQ multiplex PCR, and TCRdb kept only the in-frame ones, dropping some. The sample contains more than 25,000 clones, roughly two thirds of which appear only once. These receptors have no known antigen. The material sequenced was CD4+ T cells from PBMCs cultured with HCoV-229E spike peptides, taken before COVID-19 vaccination. The receptors were sampled from a human donor who received a COVID-19 vaccine. The CDR3 runs from the conserved cysteine through the conserved F or W. A D gene is named only where the DNA matches it firmly. Clone size appears in some rows only: once, few, many, or a class for an expanded clone.

d_gene,v_gene,j_gene,abundance,CDR3nt,CDR3aa
TRBD2,TRBV30,TRBJ2-7,NA,TGTGCCTGGATGGCCCCCCGGGGACTACCCGGCTCCTACGAGCAGTACTTC,CAWMAPRGLPGSYEQYF
NA,TRBV30,TRBJ1-3,few,TGTGCCTGGACGAAAGGCAGCTCTGGAAACACCATATATTTT,CAWTKGSSGNTIYF
NA,TRBV7-9,TRBJ1-1,few,TGTGCCAGCAGCTTAGCGGGAGGGAGTGAAGCTTTCTTT,CASSLAGGSEAFF
TRBD1,TRBV24-1,TRBJ2-2,NA,TGTGCCACCAGTGATCCCGCACAGGGGGTGACCGGGGAGCTGTTTTTT,CATSDPAQGVTGELFF
NA,TRBV6-5,TRBJ1-3,many,TGTGCCAGCAGTTACTCTGCACTGAGCTCTGGAAACACCATATATTTT,CASSYSALSSGNTIYF
NA,TRBV5-5,TRBJ1-2,NA,TGTGCCAGCAGCTTGAGCGGAAACTATGGCTACACCTTC,CASSLSGNYGYTF
TRBD1,TRBV5-1,TRBJ2-2,NA,TGCGCCAGCAGCTTGGACAGGGGAAACACCGGGGAGCTGTTTTTT,CASSLDRGNTGELFF
TRBD1,TRBV6-5,TRBJ2-7,NA,TGTGCCAGCAGTTACTCGAAGGGGACAGGGGCTTACGAGCAGTACTTC,CASSYSKGTGAYEQYF
NA,TRBV7-2,TRBJ1-5,medium-sized,TGTGCCAGCAGCTTGGGCCTTAATCAGCCCCAGCATTTT,CASSLGLNQPQHF
NA,TRBV7-3,TRBJ1-5,few,TGTGCCAGCAGCTTCCGGGACGTCAGCAATCAGCCCCAGCATTTT,CASSFRDVSNQPQHF
NA,TRBV19,TRBJ2-1,NA,TGTGCCAGTAGAAGGATATCGGGGCCCAAAGGGGATGAGCAGTTCTTC,CASRRISGPKGDEQFF
NA,TRBV6-5,TRBJ1-1,few,TGTGCCAGCAGTTACTCGGCGACCACTGAAGCTTTCTTT,CASSYSATTEAFF
NA,TRBV9,TRBJ2-3,NA,TGTGCCAGCAGCGTGCGAGCGGTTAGCACAGATACGCAGTATTTT,CASSVRAVSTDTQYF
NA,TRBV18,TRBJ1-5,NA,TGTGCCAGCTCACCACAGGAGTCTCGCAATCAGCCCCAGCATTTT,CASSPQESRNQPQHF
NA,TRBV4-3,TRBJ1-1,few,TGCGCCAGCAGCCACCAAGACACTGAAGCTTTCTTT,CASSHQDTEAFF
NA,TRBV4-1,TRBJ1-2,NA,TGCGCCAGCAGCCAGCCGGGACCAATCCTCCATGGCTACACCTTC,CASSQPGPILHGYTF
NA,TRBV2,TRBJ2-7,NA,TGTGCCAGCACGTTCGAAATCCCCTCCTACGAGCAGTACTTC,CASTFEIPSYEQYF
NA,TRBV12-2,TRBJ1-5,NA,TGTGCAAGTCGTTACGGAGGGTATAGCAATCAGCCCCAGCATTTT,CASRYGGYSNQPQHF
NA,TRBV30,TRBJ2-6,NA,TGTGCCTGGAGTGTAGGTTCTGGGGCCAACGTCCTGACTTTC,CAWSVGSGANVLTF
NA,TRBV6-5,TRBJ2-2,NA,TGTGCCAGCAGTTACTGGCCCGGGGAGCTGTTTTTT,CASSYWPGELFF
NA,TRBV5-6,TRBJ2-1,NA,TGTGCCAGCAGCTTGGCCGGGTATGAGCAGTTCTTC,CASSLAGYEQFF
NA,TRBV30,TRBJ1-1,NA,TGTGCCTGGTCGACAGGATATATCCTCGGGCGTATAGGGACAACTGAAGCTTTCTTT,CAWSTGYILGRIGTTEAFF
NA,TRBV4-2,TRBJ1-5,few,TGTGCCAGCAGCCAAGATTGGGGGGCTCAGCCCCAGCATTTT,CASSQDWGAQPQHF
NA,TRBV5-6,TRBJ1-5,few,TGTGCCAGCAGCTTGTTCCAGAACAATCAGCCCCAGCATTTT,CASSLFQNNQPQHF
TRBD2,TRBV19,TRBJ2-7,NA,TGTGCCAGTAGTATAGCTCGGGGGGAATACGAGCAGTACTTC,CASSIARGEYEQYF
TRBD1,TRBV19,TRBJ1-1,NA,TGTGCCAGTAGCCCCGGACAGGGAGGGTCCACTGAAGCTTTCTTT,CASSPGQGGSTEAFF
NA,TRBV11-2,TRBJ1-2,NA,TGTGCCAGCAGCACCGAGGGCCTCTATGGCTACACCTTC,CASSTEGLYGYTF
NA,TRBV30,TRBJ2-5,NA,TGTGCCTGGAGTGAGGGCAGGGCCTCTGGAGAGACCCAGTACTTC,CAWSEGRASGETQYF
TRBD1,TRBV24-1,TRBJ2-2,once,TGTGCCACCAGTGATTCGGGACAGGGGGCGTCCGGGGAGCTGTTTTTT,CATSDSGQGASGELFF
TRBD1,TRBV4-3,TRBJ2-7,once,TGCGCCAGCAGCCAAGAGATGGGGACAGGCGGAGACGAGCAGTACTTC,CASSQEMGTGGDEQYF
NA,TRBV7-7,TRBJ2-2,NA,TGTGCTAGCAGCTCATGGGGATCCACCGGGGAGCTGTTTTTT,CASSSWGSTGELFF
TRBD1,TRBV7-9,TRBJ1-1,many,TGTGCCAGCAGCTTGACAGGGCTCAACACTGAAGCTTTCTTT,CASSLTGLNTEAFF
NA,TRBV5-1,TRBJ1-1,NA,TGCGCCAGCAGCTTAACAGGGAACACTGAAGCTTTCTTT,CASSLTGNTEAFF
NA,TRBV7-9,TRBJ1-1,NA,TGTGCCAGCAGCTGGGCAGGGAACACTGAAGCTTTCTTT,CASSWAGNTEAFF
NA,TRBV5-8,TRBJ1-1,NA,TGTGCCAGCAGCTTGGGACGGTTGAACACTGAAGCTTTCTTT,CASSLGRLNTEAFF
TRBD2,TRBV6-4,TRBJ2-1,few,TGTGCCAGCAGTGACTCTCGAGCGGGAGGGCCAAGCTACAATGAGCAGTTCTTC,CASSDSRAGGPSYNEQFF
NA,TRBV10-3,TRBJ2-5,NA,TGTGCCATCAGTGCTGTCCAAGAGACCCAGTACTTC,CAISAVQETQYF
TRBD2,TRBV7-2,TRBJ2-7,NA,TGTGCCAGTACTACCGGGACTAGTCACGAGCAGTACTTC,CASTTGTSHEQYF
TRBD1,TRBV5-1,TRBJ1-2,few,TGCGCCAGCAGCTTGGGGGCCAGGAACAGGGGTGTTGGGGTCCATGGCTACACCTTC,CASSLGARNRGVGVHGYTF
NA,TRBV7-9,TRBJ2-7,NA,TGTGCCAGCAGCTTACGCAGCTACGAGCAGTACTTC,CASSLRSYEQYF
NA,TRBV12-3/TRBV12-4,TRBJ2-7,NA,TGTGCCAGCAGTTTAGGGGCGGCGGGTGAGCAGTACTTC,CASSLGAAGEQYF
NA,TRBV7-2,TRBJ1-3,once,TGTGCCAGTGCCTCTGGAAACACCATATATTTT,CASASGNTIYF
TRBD1,TRBV7-2,TRBJ2-2,NA,TGTGCCAGCAGCTTCAGGGGGCCCGGGGAGCTGTTTTTT,CASSFRGPGELFF
NA,TRBV30,TRBJ1-2,NA,TGTGCCTGGAGTGGGCTCGGGGGAAACACCTTC,CAWSGLGGNTF
NA,TRBV19,TRBJ2-2,NA,TGTGCCAGCAGTCAATGGGGTACCGGGGAGCTGTTTTTT,CASSQWGTGELFF
TRBD1,TRBV12-3/TRBV12-4,TRBJ2-7,NA,TGTGCCAGCAGTCACACGACAGGGTCCGAGCAGTACTTC,CASSHTTGSEQYF